Listed here is a single TCR beta chain. What it recognizes is unknown. Autoimmune disease history or systemic immunosuppression led to patient exclusion. The data are from a study of OX40 agonist ivuxolimab in advanced cancers. Points from the study as a whole: It was also the case that some nonresponders had low normalized T-cell clonal expansion. CD4+ and CD8+ T cells in blood underwent clonal expansion by week 6 at 0.1 to 3.0 mg/kg.

Clones were read by immunoSEQ multiplex PCR, and TCRdb kept only the in-frame ones, dropping some. Of 8,000 to 10,000 clones detected, roughly 71% appear once; the ten largest clones hold about a quarter. The CDR3 runs to 15 residues. V lost 6 bases, J lost 1 base, and 5 bases stayed unmatched. The germline V gene encodes CDR1 SEHNR and CDR2 FQNEAQ (reference sequence). The V call is TRBV7-9, the J call TRBJ2-7; 11 positions agree with TRBD2. Sequencing was performed on CD4+ or CD8+ T cells sorted from blood, taken in a trial of the OX40 agonist ivuxolimab. This receptor was identified in an adult with an advanced solid tumor such as melanoma, head and neck, liver or kidney cancer. The CDR3 region has the DNA TGTGCCAGCAGTGCTAGCGGGGGGCCTTCCTACGAGCAGTACTTC. Translation gives CASSASGGPSYEQYF.